A selection of T cell receptor beta chains follows, all from one sample in a study of identical twins. One entry per CDR3 protein results from TCRdb running MiXCR on the 5' RACE reads. The table records fewer than 550,000 distinct CDR3 sequences, 12% to 15% of them present only once. Separately, the same data were catalogued under a study of yellow fever vaccine responses in identical twins.

Sequenced input: CD4+ T cells sorted from blood. The source of these receptors is a woman aged 18-29 years in good health. CDR3s include the opening cysteine and the closing phenylalanine or tryptophan. D genes are given only for firm matches. Where a row states a size, it is once, few, many or the class of an expanded clone; other rows omit it.

j_call: TRBJ2-3
v_call: TRBV5-1
d_call: TRBD2
cdr3_length: 14
clone_size: many
cdr3_nt: TGCGCCAGCAGCTATAGCGGGAACGCAGATACGCAGTATTTT
cdr3_aa: CASSYSGNADTQYF

j_call: TRBJ1-5
v_call: TRBV4-1
d_call: NA
cdr3_length: 14
clone_size: many
cdr3_nt: TGCGCCAGCAGCTCAGGGGCTAGCAATCAGCCCCAGCATTTT
cdr3_aa: CASSSGASNQPQHF

j_call: TRBJ1-1
v_call: TRBV5-1
d_call: TRBD1
cdr3_length: 16
clone_size: NA
cdr3_nt: TGCGCCAGCAGCCGCGGGACAGGGGGCCGGACCACTGAAGCTTTCTTT
cdr3_aa: CASSRGTGGRTTEAFF

j_call: TRBJ1-1
v_call: TRBV5-1
d_call: TRBD1
cdr3_length: 15
clone_size: many
cdr3_nt: TGCGCCAGCAGCTCCGGACAGGTTAGGGTCCCTGAAGCTTTCTTT
cdr3_aa: CASSSGQVRVPEAFF

j_call: TRBJ2-2
v_call: TRBV20-1
d_call: NA
cdr3_length: 12
clone_size: NA
cdr3_nt: TGCAGTGCTATTACAGGCCCCGGGGAGCTGTTTTTT
cdr3_aa: CSAITGPGELFF

j_call: TRBJ2-7
v_call: TRBV9
d_call: TRBD2
cdr3_length: 16
clone_size: NA
cdr3_nt: TGTGCCAGCAGCGTAGCCGCTAGCGGAGGGGACTACGAGCAGTACTTC
cdr3_aa: CASSVAASGGDYEQYF

j_call: TRBJ1-1
v_call: TRBV2
d_call: NA
cdr3_length: 14
clone_size: NA
cdr3_nt: TGTGCCAGCAGGAGGGACGGACAGAACACTGAAGCTTTCTTT
cdr3_aa: CASRRDGQNTEAFF

j_call: TRBJ1-2
v_call: TRBV5-1
d_call: NA
cdr3_length: 13
clone_size: few
cdr3_nt: TGCGCCAGCAGCTTGGGACGCCCTTCGAGCTACACCTTC
cdr3_aa: CASSLGRPSSYTF

j_call: TRBJ2-3
v_call: TRBV4-1
d_call: TRBD1
cdr3_length: 15
clone_size: few
cdr3_nt: TGCGCCAGCAGCCGCCCGGGACAGAGCACAGATACGCAGTATTTT
cdr3_aa: CASSRPGQSTDTQYF

j_call: TRBJ1-4
v_call: TRBV27
d_call: NA
cdr3_length: 16
clone_size: NA
cdr3_nt: TGTGCCAGCAGCCCGACCCAGGTCCGGGCTAATGAAAAACTGTTTTTT
cdr3_aa: CASSPTQVRANEKLFF

j_call: TRBJ2-3
v_call: TRBV20-1
d_call: TRBD2
cdr3_length: 17
clone_size: few
cdr3_nt: TGCAGTGCAACACCGGGACTAGCGGGAGGGCCTACAGATACGCAGTATTTT
cdr3_aa: CSATPGLAGGPTDTQYF

j_call: TRBJ2-1
v_call: TRBV20-1
d_call: TRBD2
cdr3_length: 14
clone_size: NA
cdr3_nt: TGCAGTGCTAGCCTTACTAGCGGAACTTCTGAGCAGTTCTTC
cdr3_aa: CSASLTSGTSEQFF

j_call: TRBJ1-2
v_call: TRBV5-1
d_call: TRBD1
cdr3_length: 15
clone_size: few
cdr3_nt: TGCGCCAGCAGCTTGGCGGGACAGGGGGCTGATGGCTACACCTTC
cdr3_aa: CASSLAGQGADGYTF

j_call: TRBJ2-3
v_call: TRBV20-1
d_call: TRBD2
cdr3_length: 16
clone_size: NA
cdr3_nt: TGCAGTGCTAGAGATCTAAGCGGGGGAGTCACAGATACGCAGTATTTT
cdr3_aa: CSARDLSGGVTDTQYF

j_call: TRBJ2-2
v_call: TRBV20-1
d_call: NA
cdr3_length: 15
clone_size: NA
cdr3_nt: TGCAGTGCTAGAGGAGGGGGAGCAATCACCGGGGAGCTGTTTTTT
cdr3_aa: CSARGGGAITGELFF

j_call: TRBJ1-1
v_call: TRBV29-1
d_call: NA
cdr3_length: 14
clone_size: NA
cdr3_nt: TGCAGCGTTGAAGCCCGCGACCTCTTCGGGGAAGCTTTCTTT
cdr3_aa: CSVEARDLFGEAFF

j_call: TRBJ2-5
v_call: TRBV29-1
d_call: NA
cdr3_length: 12
clone_size: few
cdr3_nt: TGCAGCGGGGCTCGGTCCCCGGAGACCCAGTACTTC
cdr3_aa: CSGARSPETQYF

j_call: TRBJ1-2
v_call: TRBV12-3/TRBV12-4
d_call: NA
cdr3_length: 13
clone_size: NA
cdr3_nt: TGTGCCAGCAGACGAAACAGGGACTATGGCTACACCTTC
cdr3_aa: CASRRNRDYGYTF

j_call: TRBJ1-1
v_call: TRBV5-1
d_call: TRBD1
cdr3_length: 15
clone_size: many
cdr3_nt: TGCGCCAGCAGCTTGGATGGACAGGGGAACACTGAAGCTTTCTTT
cdr3_aa: CASSLDGQGNTEAFF

j_call: TRBJ2-2
v_call: TRBV5-1
d_call: TRBD2
cdr3_length: 19
clone_size: NA
cdr3_nt: TGCGCCAGCAGCTTAACTTTCCAGGGAGCGGGATTGAACACCGGGGAGCTGTTTTTT
cdr3_aa: CASSLTFQGAGLNTGELFF

j_call: TRBJ2-1
v_call: TRBV28
d_call: NA
cdr3_length: 19
clone_size: few
cdr3_nt: TGTGCCAGCAGTTTAGCCTCTAGACTAGGGTTATCAACCTACAATGAGCAGTTCTTC
cdr3_aa: CASSLASRLGLSTYNEQFF